This TCR beta chain came from a study of blood T cell repertoires in COVID-19. Turning to the study itself: Samples taken during acute and convalescent COVID-19 were collected in the United States, Italy and Spain. From T cells, B-cell-depleted T cells, or PBMCs came the material, which was cDNA or gDNA.

The CDR3 runs 15 residues. Germline V CDR1 and CDR2: LGHDT, YNNKEL (reference sequence). The V end lost 4 bases, the J end lost 1 base, and 11 bases lay between the germline ends. Study processing details: It was from reference gene primer amplification that nucleated cell counts were estimated. Measured with immunoSEQ multiplex PCR; TCRdb has only the in-frame clones, and not every one. V, J and clone size derive from that table, while D and trimming were established from the DNA sequence. Of roughly 190,000 clones in the sample, nearly 90% were seen once. The sequence was obtained from a middle-aged woman who had recovered from COVID-19. Source material: peripheral blood. The chain employs TRBV3-1 (or the pseudogene TRBV3-2) and TRBJ2-1; D uncertain. The CDR3 region has the DNA TGTGCCAGCAGCCTAGCCTACGGGTCCTACAATGAGCAGTTCTTC. Translating it yields CASSLAYGSYNEQFF.